This T cell receptor (beta chain) was sequenced for a study of T cell responses to AZD1222 COVID-19 vaccine. The assay was immunoSEQ multiplex PCR, and TCRdb's table has in-frame clones only and misses some. The sample yields around 70,000 clones, approximately 90% seen once. The TCR originated in an adult who received the MenACWY meningococcal vaccine as a control. Sequencing was performed on peripheral blood, taken 28 days after the second dose of the MenACWY control vaccine.

Written as DNA, the CDR3 is TGCGCCAGTAAAGTCGGGGATTCGAACACCGGGGAGCTGTTTTTT. Amino acid sequence: CASKVGDSNTGELFF. The V call is TRBV5-1, the J call TRBJ2-2; maybe TRBD2 (5 bases). Germline loops: CDR1 SGHRS, CDR2 YFSETQ. The CDR3 totals 15 residues. V lost 8 bases and J 0 bases, leaving 14 bases between the germline ends.